The source of this TCR beta chain is a study of blood T cell repertoires in COVID-19. Study members were between about 18 and 89 years old and lived in 24 US regions. Categorization into cohorts depended on clinical history that participants reported. A COVID-19 case was met by exposed participants within 2 weeks before study entry. Germline values: CDR1 MNHEY, CDR2 SMNVEV (reference sequence). V gave up 6 bases and J gave up 6 bases; unmatched junction bases: 9. This CDR3 contains 14 residues. Original processing notes: Researchers report that nucleated cell counts were estimated from reference gene primer amplification. Assay used: immunoSEQ multiplex PCR; TCRdb lists only in-frame clones, some missing. V and J calls plus clone size are reproduced from that table; the DNA served to infer D and trimming. The sample consists of a few hundred thousand clones, about 89% of them appearing once.

V and J are TRBV27 and TRBJ2-7, with 9 nucleotides matching TRBD2. This sequence was found in a woman between 40 and 50 years old who had been exposed to COVID-19. What was sequenced was PBMCs or T cells enriched from blood (not recorded which). CDR3: CASRLSGTSLEQYF. Written as DNA, the CDR3 is TGTGCCAGCAGATTGTCCGGGACTAGCCTCGAGCAGTACTTC.